This T cell receptor beta chain was obtained from a study of T cell responses to AZD1222 COVID-19 vaccine. At the level of the study: Researchers grouped second doses given at about 4 or about 12 weeks into one pool.

With 4 bases clipped from V and 0 bases from J, the junction kept 5 bases outside the gene matches. The CDR3 is 16 amino acids. Germline CDR1 is SGDLS and CDR2 is YYNGEE. Worth noting for this clone: Antigen unknown.

Study findings and constraints: Spike-specific TCR breadth and depth both grew after two AZD1222 doses. Females outnumbered males among donors, who were mostly white British; clonal diversity was possibly underestimated. Just 5 or 6 AZD1222 recipients tested seropositive at baseline.

Clones were read by immunoSEQ multiplex PCR, and TCRdb kept only the in-frame ones, dropping some. The sample contains roughly 100,000 clones, about 90% of which appear only once. The specimen comprised peripheral blood, sampled on day 0 of AZD1222 vaccination. The J gene is TRBJ2-2, the V gene TRBV9; 8 nucleotides align to TRBD2. This sequence was found in an adult in good health. For the CDR3, the DNA is TGTGCCAGCAGCCTCGGGGGGGGACCGAACACCGGGGAGCTGTTTTTT. Translating it yields CASSLGGGPNTGELFF.